This T cell receptor (beta chain) was captured in a study of cytomegalovirus exposure and HLA in healthy donors. Trimming left V 2 bases short and J 0 bases short, with 4 bases between. This CDR3 has 12 amino acids. Germline assignment: CDR1 GTSNPN and CDR2 SVGIG (reference sequence). At collection, donors were nominally healthy, but unrecorded immune exposures were probable. Primers for the PCR totalled 60 Vbeta and 13 Jbeta. In the study's own analysis: A later analysis tallied approximately 80 million unique TCR beta chains, approximately 11 million of them shared. Produced via immunoSEQ multiplex PCR; TCRdb's table is partial and in-frame only. D and trimming were read from the DNA, whereas the V and J calls and clone size are those reported in that table. The table includes 120,000 to 150,000 clones, 65% to 85% detected once. About this clone itself: What it recognizes is unknown. Other DNA sequences from this sample encode an identical CDR3 as well.

Study-wide points: Presence/absence analysis assumed near-uniform sequencing depth across donors. Later work showed greater clonal expansion in HLA-associated TCR beta chains than in equally common others.

This chain connects TRBV30 to TRBJ1-1; D unresolved. Sequencing was done on a sample of PBMCs. The TCR comes from a woman aged 40 to 55 in good health and CMV-seropositive. The CDR3 loop reads CAWSQMNTEAFF. In DNA, the CDR3 is TGTGCCTGGAGTCAAATGAACACTGAAGCTTTCTTT.